Described below is a single TCR beta chain sequence and its context. This table comes from immunoSEQ multiplex PCR, and its TCRdb copy is limited to in-frame clones, with some not included. The sample has more than 75,000 clones, more than 85% seen once; the top ten hold roughly a tenth. This specimen comes from a study of PD-L1 blockade in urothelial cancer. Study overall: Each participant's history included 0 to 3 prior chemotherapy regimens. At 3 weeks (second dose) and 6 weeks after starting treatment, blood was analyzed.

Trimming took off 5 bases at V and 12 bases at J, with 13 bases between the two ends. This CDR3 spans 11 amino acids. Germline V gene sequence: CDR1 SNHLY, CDR2 FYNNEI. The sequences come from PBMCs, collected around atezolizumab (anti-PD-L1) treatment. This clonotype originated in a man in his 60s with urothelial cancer. V and J are TRBV2 and TRBJ2-5; D may be TRBD1 (6 bases). Written as DNA, the CDR3 is TGTGCCAGCAGTAATCAGGGGTCAAAGTACTTC. Translated, it gives CASSNQGSKYF.